This T cell receptor beta chain was sequenced in a study of CD8+CD57+ T cells in acquired aplastic anemia. This clonotype was recorded many times. The antigen is unknown. General observations from the study: About 30 CD8+ CDR3 sequences occurred in both the patients and the controls.

The use of genomic DNA as template underpinned the TCR beta VDJ and CDR3 profiling. Using its own MiXCR run on the reads, TCRdb lists one record per CDR3 protein. The sample records about 120,000 distinct CDR3 sequences, 50% to 70% being singletons. CD8+CD57+ cell expansion had been shown by flow cytometry in patients chosen for sequencing. The patients all had a severe acquired aplastic anemia diagnosis. The clonotype was recovered from a human donor with aplastic anemia. Sequencing was performed on sorted CD4+, CD8+, or CD8+CD57+ T cells (not recorded which) from PBMCs.

The CDR3 nucleotides read TGTGCCAGCAGCTTGGATGGAGGGACTACTGGAAACACCATATATTTT. It codes for CASSLDGGTTGNTIYF. The J gene is TRBJ1-3, the V gene TRBV5-6, with D perhaps matching TRBD1 (5 bases). Germline CDR1 reads SGHDT; CDR2 reads YYEEEE. The CDR3 is 16 amino acids. Trimming took off 0 bases at V and 2 bases at J, with 12 bases between the two ends.